The clone carrying this T cell receptor beta chain occurred many times. The investigators amplified TCR beta CDR3 regions from RNA transcripts. When the TCR CDR3 underwent first-round RT-PCR, the HTBI primer set was used. TCRdb recomputed calls from the multiplex PCR reads with MiXCR, one row per CDR3 protein. The table records a few hundred thousand distinct CDR3 sequences, about 13% of them present only once. These data are taken from a study of T cells in Graves' hyperthyroidism and ophthalmopathy. CDR3 length: 12 amino acids. V gave up 3 bases and J gave up 6 bases, with 11 bases separating them. Germline CDR1 and CDR2: SQVTM and ANQGSEA. Fresh peripheral blood, 10 ml, yielded the PBMCs.

Sequenced: blood. This sequence was found in a woman aged 40 to 50 with Graves' ophthalmopathy. This sequence joins TRBV29-1 and TRBJ1-2, with a possible D match to TRBD1 (6 bases). The CDR3 sequence is CSVELAGDGYTF. CDR3 nucleotide sequence: TGCAGCGTTGAGCTGGCAGGGGATGGCTACACCTTC.